Below are 14 T cell receptor beta chains sequenced from a single sample in a study of blood T cell dynamics during melanoma immunotherapy. Time point described: week 3, after first cycle of checkpoint inhibitor. The repertoire was sequenced with immunoSEQ multiplex PCR; TCRdb's copy has only in-frame clones and lacks some. Of about 12,000 clones listed, around nine tenths are singletons. The sequencing used effector memory CD8+ T cells from blood, collected from a patient treated with checkpoint blockade. The receptors shown here come from a human donor with melanoma.

The V gene is TRBV5-5, the J gene TRBJ2-7; TRBD2 might be the D (5 bases). The CDR3 contains 15 residues. Germline V gene sequence: CDR1 SGHKS, CDR2 YYEKEE (reference sequence). V dropped 5 bases and J dropped 4 bases, with 19 bases sitting between them. CDR3 in amino acids: CASRFNPSGEYEQYF. In DNA form, the CDR3 reads TGTGCCAGCAGGTTCAATCCCTCTGGGGAGTACGAGCAGTACTTC.

The chain employs TRBV19 and TRBJ2-7, with TRBD1 as a possible D gene (6 bases). Germline V gene lookup returns CDR1 LNHDA and CDR2 SQIVND (reference sequence). The V end was cut by 3 bases, the J end by 3 bases, with 15 bases between. The CDR3 totals 15 residues. The CDR3 DNA reads as TGTGCCAGTAGTATCGGGACCGGGACATACTACGAGCAGTACTTC. Amino acid sequence: CASSIGTGTYYEQYF.

This chain uses TRBV29-1 with TRBJ2-5; TRBD1 might be the D (6 bases). This CDR3 contains 12 residues. V was trimmed by 4 bases and J by 9 bases, leaving 15 bases between them. CDR1 and CDR2 from the germline V gene are SQVTM and ANQGSEA. CDR3 sequence reads: CSVVGSEGAQYF. The CDR3 DNA reads TGCAGCGTTGTCGGGTCAGAGGGGGCCCAGTACTTC.

The rearrangement links TRBV15 to TRBJ2-7; 8 bases are shared with TRBD1. The CDR3 is 14 amino acids. CDR1 LNHNV and CDR2 YYDKDF come from the germline V gene (reference sequence). V lost 4 bases to trimming and J lost 7 bases; unmatched junction nucleotides: 9. The CDR3 sequence is CATSTPTGVEEQYF. DNA of the CDR3: TGTGCCACCAGCACGCCGACAGGGGTGGAAGAGCAGTACTTC.

The chain uses TRBV12-5 and TRBJ2-3; 8 bases are shared with TRBD1. Germline trimming cut 6 bases from V and 3 bases from J; bases unmatched to any gene: 14. CDR3 size: 17 residues. Germline values: CDR1 LGHNT, CDR2 FRNRAP. This CDR3 is CASGGPSTGVTTDTQYF. DNA for the CDR3: TGTGCTAGTGGGGGACCCTCGACAGGGGTGACGACAGATACGCAGTATTTT.

The rearrangement joins TRBV11-2 to TRBJ1-1; D gene unclear. From germline, CDR1 is SGHAT and CDR2 FQNNGV. Trimming took off 0 bases at V and 8 bases at J, with 13 bases between the two ends. The CDR3 length is 14 residues. CDR3: CASSLERALTEAFF. CDR3 coding DNA: TGTGCCAGCAGCTTAGAAAGGGCCCTGACCGAAGCTTTCTTT.

This chain connects TRBV4-1 to TRBJ2-7, with D uncertain. Germline CDR1 is MGHRA and CDR2 is YSYEKL. The CDR3 consists of 14 residues. Trimming removed 0 bases at V and 4 bases at J, with 10 bases between. The CDR3 DNA reads TGCGCCAGCAGCCAAGATTTAGGCTGGTACGAGCAGTACTTC. This translates into CASSQDLGWYEQYF.

This clone was seen a single time. The J gene is TRBJ2-7, the V gene TRBV7-6; TRBD2 might be the D (6 bases). CDR1 is SGHVS, CDR2 FNYEAQ, per germline. V was cut by 8 bases and J by 3 bases, with 14 bases left in between. This CDR3 comprises 13 residues. CDR3 residues: CASSGGAGYEQYF. The CDR3 bases are TGTGCCAGCTCCGGGGGTGCAGGCTACGAGCAGTACTTC.

The rearrangement joins TRBV7-9 to TRBJ2-7; D might be TRBD2 (6 bases). CDR3 length equals 17 residues. In germline, CDR1 is SEHNR, CDR2 FQNEAQ (reference sequence). With 5 bases removed from V and 7 bases from J, the gap between germline ends came to 27 bases. The chain's CDR3 is CASSRQIDGSNVGEQYF. The DNA of the CDR3 is TGTGCCAGCAGCCGTCAGATTGACGGGAGTAATGTTGGGGAGCAGTACTTC.

This clone turned up a few times. Other DNA sequences from this sample encode an identical CDR3 as well. The gene calls are TRBV27 and TRBJ1-2; D possibly corresponds to TRBD1 (5 bases). V was cut by 0 bases and J by 2 bases, with 7 bases left in between. Per germline, CDR1 MNHEY and CDR2 SMNVEV (reference sequence). CDR3 size: 14 residues. The CDR3 coding sequence is TGTGCCAGCAGTTTATCGGCAGGGAACTATGGCTACACCTTC. This translates into CASSLSAGNYGYTF.

The rearrangement links TRBV2 to TRBJ2-7; perhaps TRBD1 as D (6 bases). CDR1 and CDR2 from the germline V gene are SNHLY and FYNNEI. The CDR3 runs to 13 residues. The germline V and J ends were trimmed by 3 bases and 2 bases, with 8 bases remaining between them. The CDR3 spells CASSEGAAYEQYF. Written as DNA, the CDR3 is TGTGCCAGCAGTGAGGGGGCAGCCTACGAGCAGTACTTC.

The chain joins TRBV7-8 to TRBJ2-7; TRBD2 might be the D (6 bases). Germline CDR1 and CDR2: SGHVS and FQNEAQ. The CDR3 is 15 amino acids. V lost 3 bases, J lost 2 bases, and 14 bases lay in between. The CDR3 loop reads CASSFYGSEAYEQYF. The CDR3 coding sequence is TGTGCCAGCAGCTTTTACGGGAGTGAGGCCTACGAGCAGTACTTC.

This clone has just one count. J is TRBJ2-5 and V is TRBV4-2, with 8 positions matching TRBD1. The CDR3 is 14 amino acids. CDR1 and CDR2 (germline): LGHNA, YNFKEQ. V shed 1 base, J shed 5 bases, and the junction held 3 bases outside the gene matches. CDR3 in amino acids: CASSQAGGRETQYF. Written as DNA, the CDR3 is TGTGCCAGCAGCCAAGCAGGGGGCCGGGAGACCCAGTACTTC.

The chain carries TRBV27 and TRBJ2-7, with 9 nucleotides matching TRBD2. The ends lost 5 bases at V and 5 bases at J; junction bases unmatched: 10. Per germline, CDR1 MNHEY and CDR2 SMNVEV (reference sequence). This CDR3 spans 15 amino acids. Here the CDR3 reads CASSRGTTSGHEQYF. The CDR3 nucleotides are TGTGCCAGCAGTCGAGGGACGACTAGCGGCCACGAGCAGTACTTC.